This T cell receptor (beta chain) is drawn from a study of Tregs in tolerant kidney transplant recipients. Study results and caveats: Biological reproducibility was not directly addressed, but technical replication error appeared minimal. Expanding Tregs on activated donor B cells appeared to best identify donor-specific TCRbeta clones.

Unstimulated regulatory T cells (CD4+CD25+CD127-), CD4+CD25- non-regulatory cells, CD4 and CD8 cells were FACS-sorted from thawed PBMCs. Sequencing was performed with immunoSEQ multiplex PCR; in TCRdb, only in-frame clones are kept and a portion is missing. The data contain more than 95,000 clones, around 91% of them seen just once; the ten biggest clones take up roughly 0.61%. As to this clone: Its antigen is unidentified.

Sequencing input: CD4+ T cells from blood. The TCR originated in a human donor in good health.

DNA of the CDR3: TGTGCCAGCAGTGAAAGGCCGGGGGCGGGCTACGAGCAGTACTTC. It specifies CASSERPGAGYEQYF. The V gene is TRBV2, the J gene TRBJ2-7; D may be TRBD1 or TRBD2 (6 bases each). CDR1 and CDR2 from the germline V gene are SNHLY and FYNNEI. This CDR3 contains 15 residues. Trimming shortened V by 2 bases and J by 3 bases, and 14 bases separated the two germline ends.